The rows below give T cell receptor beta chains drawn from one sample of a study of Graves' ophthalmopathy and Graves' hyperthyroidism. TCRdb redid the calling of the multiplex PCR reads with MiXCR, one entry per CDR3 protein. The sample consists of roughly 700,000 distinct CDR3 sequences, around 40% of them appearing once. Specimen: peripheral blood. The source of these receptors is an adult man with Graves' ophthalmopathy. Both conserved end residues are part of each CDR3.

>TRBJ1-1|TRBV4-1
CASSQAGEAFF
>TRBJ1-6|TRBV29-1
CSGRQANSPLHF
>TRBJ1-2|TRBV7-6
CASSLAAGTSGYTF
>TRBJ1-2|TRBV25-1
CASSLTGPCYGYTF
>TRBJ1-2|TRBV7-8
CASSSGSGYTF
>TRBJ1-1|TRBV7-9
CASSLAGEGTEAFF
>TRBJ2-2|TRBV12-3/TRBV12-4
CASSLTGNTGGLFF
>TRBJ2-5|TRBV7-8
CASSGRTVIQEAQYF
>TRBJ2-5|TRBV29-1
CSVAAAALQETQYF
>TRBJ2-7|TRBV20-1
CSARDGVAGSYEQYF
>TRBJ1-1|TRBV10-1
CASSADREGTEAFF
>TRBJ1-2|TRBV6-5
CASSYSRQSNYGYTF
>TRBJ2-5|TRBV11-2
CASSTRDNRETQYF
>TRBJ2-7|TRBV2
CASSDRGRDYEQYF
>TRBJ1-5|TRBV24-1
CATNEPGLSEPQHF